Sequencing of this T cell receptor (beta chain) was carried out in a study of T cell changes during pregnancy in multiple sclerosis. Sequencing used immunoSEQ multiplex PCR; TCRdb keeps in-frame clones, though not all of them. The sample has about 92,000 clones; 85% to 95% are singletons. The sequencing here drew on peripheral blood, taken in the first trimester of pregnancy. This receptor was taken from a female donor with multiple sclerosis, enrolled in a pregnancy study.

The CDR3 DNA follows: TGCGCCAGCAGCTTGTCCGGGACTAGCGGGAGTTACGAGCAGTACTTC. It codes for CASSLSGTSGSYEQYF. The chain has TRBV5-1 and TRBJ2-7; 14 bases fit TRBD2. Germline V gene data show CDR1 as SGHRS and CDR2 as YFSETQ. The CDR3 loop spans 16 amino acids. V lost 1 base, J lost 4 bases, and 4 bases stayed unmatched.